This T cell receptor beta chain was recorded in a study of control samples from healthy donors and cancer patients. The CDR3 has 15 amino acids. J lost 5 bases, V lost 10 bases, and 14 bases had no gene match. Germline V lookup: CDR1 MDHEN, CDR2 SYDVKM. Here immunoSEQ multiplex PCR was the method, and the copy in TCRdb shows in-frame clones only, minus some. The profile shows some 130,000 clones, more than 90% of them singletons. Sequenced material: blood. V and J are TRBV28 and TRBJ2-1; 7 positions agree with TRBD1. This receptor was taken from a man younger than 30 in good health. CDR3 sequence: CATRRTGRAHNEQFF. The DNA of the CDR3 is TGTGCCACCCGTCGGACAGGAAGGGCCCACAATGAGCAGTTCTTC.